This T cell receptor beta chain was sequenced in a study of early T cells in non-severe SARS-CoV-2 infection. Study summary: Bulk RNA taken from unsorted whole blood was sequenced, leaving chains unpaired.

TCRdb re-called the 5' RACE reads through MiXCR, storing one row per CDR3 protein. The table shows 30,000 to 40,000 distinct CDR3 sequences, with about 7% occurring only once. The CDR3 is 15 amino acids. Trimming shortened V by 1 base and J by 1 base, and 10 bases separated the two germline ends. Whole-study findings and limits: A preference for anti-spike CD8 responses marked VDJdb matching, which missed private and CD4 specificities.

In its sample, this clonotype was seen many times. Its antigen is as yet unknown. This clonotype originated in an adult who was a healthcare worker with PCR-confirmed SARS-CoV-2 infection or an uninfected control (not recorded which). The sequencing here drew on whole blood, taken at baseline. The gene calls are TRBV12-3 or TRBV12-4 and TRBJ1-2, with D possibly TRBD1 on 6 matching bases. CDR3 amino acids: CASSLVQGFNYGYTF. CDR3 sequence (DNA): TGTGCCAGCAGTTTAGTGCAGGGGTTTAACTATGGCTACACCTTC.